This is a list of T cell receptor beta chains from one sample in a study of shared clonotypes between healthy human individuals. The protocol was immunoSEQ multiplex PCR, while the TCRdb copy is restricted to in-frame clones and leaves out a portion. The sample shows some 650,000 clones, 97% of them seen only once. Sequencing used naive CD4+ T cells sorted from blood. The receptors shown here come from a woman under 40 in good health. CDR3s include the opening cysteine and the closing phenylalanine or tryptophan. Fields, in order: D gene, clone size, J gene, V gene, CDR3 protein, CDR3 DNA. D genes are given only for firm matches. The size field is filled for only some rows; it gives once, few, many or a size class.

D: .; size: once; J: TRBJ2-3; V: TRBV7-3; CDR3: CASSLRGSDTQYF; DNA: TGTGCCAGCAGCTTAAGGGGCTCAGATACGCAGTATTTT
D: .; size: .; J: TRBJ2-1; V: TRBV5-8; CDR3: CASSLEFGRGEQFF; DNA: TGTGCCAGCAGCTTGGAATTCGGAAGGGGAGAGCAGTTCTTC
D: .; size: once; J: TRBJ2-2; V: TRBV18; CDR3: CASSPTVANTGELFF; DNA: TGTGCCAGCTCACCAACAGTAGCGAACACCGGGGAGCTGTTTTTT
D: .; size: .; J: TRBJ2-5; V: TRBV10-1; CDR3: CASSESMTTGQETQYF; DNA: TGCGCCAGCAGTGAGTCGATGACGACTGGGCAAGAGACCCAGTACTTC
D: .; size: .; J: TRBJ2-1; V: TRBV6-1; CDR3: CASSEAGLGGGSRSYNEQFF; DNA: TGTGCCAGCAGTGAAGCCGGGCTTGGAGGGGGGAGTAGGTCCTACAATGAGCAGTTCTTC
D: .; size: .; J: TRBJ1-5; V: TRBV6-1; CDR3: CASSEQENQPQHF; DNA: TGTGCCAGCAGTGAACAGGAAAATCAGCCCCAGCATTTT
D: .; size: once; J: TRBJ1-2; V: TRBV5-8; CDR3: CASSLTQSYGYTF; DNA: TGTGCCAGCAGCTTAACCCAGTCCTATGGCTACACCTTC
D: .; size: .; J: TRBJ2-5; V: TRBV10-1; CDR3: CASSKGIGTAQETQYF; DNA: TGCGCCAGCAGCAAAGGGATTGGGACGGCCCAAGAGACCCAGTACTTC
D: TRBD2; size: .; J: TRBJ2-7; V: TRBV29-1; CDR3: CSVLAGVYEQYF; DNA: TGCAGCGTGTTAGCGGGAGTCTACGAGCAGTACTTC
D: .; size: .; J: TRBJ2-3; V: TRBV6-5; CDR3: CASSYTRPTDTQYF; DNA: TGTGCCAGCAGTTACACTAGGCCCACAGATACGCAGTATTTT
D: .; size: once; J: TRBJ2-7; V: TRBV28; CDR3: CASSYRALEQYF; DNA: TGTGCCAGCAGTTACAGGGCCCTCGAGCAGTACTTC
D: TRBD2; size: .; J: TRBJ2-7; V: TRBV2; CDR3: CATSPGLAGVDEQYF; DNA: TGTGCCACCTCCCCCGGGCTAGCGGGAGTCGACGAGCAGTACTTC
D: TRBD1; size: .; J: TRBJ2-7; V: TRBV9; CDR3: CASSVGAGTDKSYEQYF; DNA: TGTGCCAGCAGCGTAGGTGCCGGGACAGATAAATCCTACGAGCAGTACTTC
D: TRBD2; size: .; J: TRBJ2-3; V: TRBV18; CDR3: CASSPEHGTSGSTDTQYF; DNA: TGTGCCAGCTCACCTGAACACGGGACTAGCGGGAGCACAGATACGCAGTATTTT
D: .; size: .; J: TRBJ2-6; V: TRBV18; CDR3: CASSPGLGATNSGANVLTF; DNA: TGTGCCAGCTCACCAGGGTTGGGGGCTACCAACTCTGGGGCCAACGTCCTGACTTTC
D: .; size: .; J: TRBJ2-2; V: TRBV7-9; CDR3: CASSPGATNTGELFF; DNA: TGTGCCAGCAGCCCAGGGGCTACGAACACCGGGGAGCTGTTTTTT
D: .; size: .; J: TRBJ2-1; V: TRBV28; CDR3: CASRTPDNEQFF; DNA: TGTGCCAGCAGAACGCCCGACAATGAGCAGTTCTTC
D: .; size: .; J: TRBJ2-3; V: TRBV10-3; CDR3: CAIKLAAHTDTQYF; DNA: TGTGCCATCAAGCTCGCGGCCCACACAGATACGCAGTATTTT
D: .; size: .; J: TRBJ1-2; V: TRBV6-1; CDR3: CASSEDPNTNYGYTF; DNA: TGTGCCAGCAGTGAAGACCCCAACACTAACTATGGCTACACCTTC
D: .; size: .; J: TRBJ1-2; V: TRBV30; CDR3: CAWSPGPLGYTF; DNA: TGTGCCTGGAGTCCAGGGCCGCTCGGCTACACCTTC
D: .; size: .; J: TRBJ2-2; V: TRBV7-2; CDR3: CASSPRLANTGELFF; DNA: TGTGCCAGCAGCCCGAGGCTGGCGAACACCGGGGAGCTGTTTTTT
D: .; size: .; J: TRBJ2-7; V: TRBV10-2; CDR3: CASSEGQNYEQYF; DNA: TGCGCCAGCAGTGAGGGACAGAACTACGAGCAGTACTTC
D: TRBD2; size: once; J: TRBJ2-7; V: TRBV18; CDR3: CASSPGTSGRTEQYF; DNA: TGTGCCAGCTCACCAGGTACTAGCGGGAGAACAGAGCAGTACTTC
D: .; size: .; J: TRBJ2-7; V: TRBV7-9; CDR3: CASSFAGTSYEQYF; DNA: TGTGCCAGCAGCTTTGCCGGGACTTCCTACGAGCAGTACTTC
D: .; size: .; J: TRBJ1-2; V: TRBV7-6; CDR3: CASSLAPSTLRGYTF; DNA: TGTGCCAGCAGCTTAGCACCGTCCACACTCAGGGGCTACACCTTC
D: TRBD1; size: .; J: TRBJ2-3; V: TRBV2; CDR3: CASSASGGFPDTQYF; DNA: TGTGCCAGCAGTGCCTCAGGGGGTTTCCCAGATACGCAGTATTTT
D: .; size: .; J: TRBJ2-7; V: TRBV25-1; CDR3: CASSEYRAASYEQYF; DNA: TGTGCCAGCAGTGAATACAGGGCAGCCTCCTACGAGCAGTACTTC
D: .; size: .; J: TRBJ2-1; V: TRBV18; CDR3: CASSPSGGGDVDEQFF; DNA: TGTGCCAGCTCACCCTCAGGTGGGGGTGACGTCGATGAGCAGTTCTTC
D: .; size: once; J: TRBJ2-7; V: TRBV4-1; CDR3: CASSRSEAGTPLYEQYF; DNA: TGCGCCAGCAGCCGTTCAGAAGCCGGGACTCCTCTTTACGAGCAGTACTTC
D: .; size: .; J: TRBJ2-5; V: TRBV7-7; CDR3: CASSPGTFETQYF; DNA: TGTGCCAGCAGCCCAGGGACTTTTGAGACCCAGTACTTC
D: .; size: .; J: TRBJ1-2; V: TRBV14; CDR3: CASSQIRREGYTF; DNA: TGTGCCAGCAGCCAAATCCGCAGGGAAGGCTACACCTTC
D: .; size: .; J: TRBJ1-5; V: TRBV28; CDR3: CASSLLEPQHF; DNA: TGTGCCAGCAGTCTATTGGAGCCCCAGCATTTT
D: .; size: .; J: TRBJ1-5; V: TRBV7-8; CDR3: CASSLWQGDGNQPQHF; DNA: TGTGCCAGCAGCTTATGGCAGGGCGACGGCAATCAGCCCCAGCATTTT
D: .; size: .; J: TRBJ1-4; V: TRBV5-7; CDR3: CASSLSSHTNEKLFF; DNA: TGTGCCAGCAGCCTGTCCTCACACACTAATGAAAAACTGTTTTTT
D: .; size: .; J: TRBJ1-3; V: TRBV6-5; CDR3: CASRSDRASGNTIYF; DNA: TGTGCCAGCAGATCCGACAGAGCCTCTGGAAACACCATATATTTT
D: TRBD1; size: .; J: TRBJ2-1; V: TRBV5-6; CDR3: CASSFWDRVYEQFF; DNA: TGTGCCAGCAGCTTTTGGGACAGGGTCTATGAGCAGTTCTTC
D: .; size: .; J: TRBJ1-5; V: TRBV16; CDR3: CASSQYKRGADQPQHF; DNA: TGTGCCAGCAGCCAATACAAACGGGGGGCCGATCAGCCCCAGCATTTT
D: .; size: .; J: TRBJ1-5; V: TRBV19; CDR3: CASVEGRRNQPQHF; DNA: TGTGCCTCTGTGGAGGGTCGACGCAATCAGCCCCAGCATTTT
D: .; size: once; J: TRBJ2-4; V: TRBV28; CDR3: CASSLRLEGNIQYF; DNA: TGTGCCAGCAGTTTAAGGCTAGAGGGAAACATTCAGTACTTC
D: TRBD1; size: once; J: TRBJ1-5; V: TRBV19; CDR3: CASTRASQGKSNQPQHF; DNA: TGTGCCAGTACCCGCGCCTCACAGGGGAAGAGCAATCAGCCCCAGCATTTT